A single sample is the source of the 8 T cell receptor beta chains below, sequenced in a study of blood T cell repertoires in COVID-19. Using immunoSEQ multiplex PCR, the repertoire was profiled, and TCRdb retains in-frame clones only, with some absent. The top ten hold 1% to 1.3% of the sample, which has hundreds of thousands of clones, more than 80% seen once. The specimen was PBMCs or T cells enriched from blood (not recorded which). These receptors were obtained from a man aged 25 to 45 who had recovered from COVID-19.

The rearrangement uses TRBV10-3 and TRBJ1-3; 10 bases align to TRBD1. Trimming removed 5 bases from V and 1 base from J; junction bases left unmatched: 5. This CDR3 spans 16 amino acids. Germline lookup yields CDR1 ENHRY and CDR2 SYGVKD. The CDR3 region is CAISSTGGGSGNTIYF. As DNA, the CDR3 is TGTGCCATCAGTTCGACAGGGGGCGGGTCTGGAAACACCATATATTTT.

V usage is TRBV29-1 and J usage is TRBJ2-7, with unresolved D. Per the germline V gene, CDR1 is SQVTM and CDR2 is ANQGSEA. The V and J ends lost 3 bases and 5 bases respectively, with 11 bases between them. The CDR3 sequence is 12 residues long. The CDR3 nucleotides read TGCAGCGTTGAGGTACGGTTGGACGAGCAGTACTTC. Residues: CSVEVRLDEQYF.

The V call is TRBV7-9, the J call TRBJ2-1, with a possible D match to TRBD1 (6 bases). V dropped 3 bases and J dropped 0 bases, with 15 bases sitting between them. The CDR3 extends over 17 amino acids. The germline CDR1 and CDR2 sequences are SEHNR and FQNEAQ (reference sequence). In DNA form, the CDR3 reads TGTGCCAGCAGCTTGAGGGGGACCCTTAGCTCCTACAATGAGCAGTTCTTC. As protein: CASSLRGTLSSYNEQFF.

The chain is built from TRBV2 and TRBJ1-1; 7 bases fit TRBD1. CDR1 SNHLY and CDR2 FYNNEI come from the germline V gene. The CDR3 extends over 14 amino acids. J gave up 5 bases and V 6 bases, and 9 bases lay outside the gene matches. CDR3 in amino acids: CASSFNRGRTEAFF. The CDR3 DNA reads as TGTGCCAGCAGCTTTAACAGGGGAAGGACTGAAGCTTTCTTT.

The V and J genes are TRBV18 and TRBJ1-2; 9 nucleotides agree with TRBD1. CDR3 length: 14 amino acids. V gave up 3 bases and J gave up 8 bases; unmatched junction bases: 7. Germline V gene data show CDR1 as KGHSH and CDR2 as LQKENI. The CDR3 sequence: CASSPDRGTRGYTF. The DNA of the CDR3 is TGTGCCAGCTCACCCGACAGGGGGACGAGGGGCTACACCTTC.

The chain recombines TRBV4-2 with TRBJ2-3, with 7 bases that match TRBD2. The CDR3 runs to 12 residues. Germline values: CDR1 LGHNA, CDR2 YNFKEQ. Trimming cost V 4 bases and J 11 bases; bases outside gene matches: 6. This CDR3 reads CASSPGGLLQYF. Here the CDR3 DNA reads TGTGCCAGCAGCCCGGGGGGTCTATTGCAGTATTTT.

V and J are TRBV7-9 and TRBJ1-2; 8 bases are shared with TRBD1. Looked up from germline, CDR1 is SEHNR and CDR2 is FQNEAQ (reference sequence). Trimming at V came to 1 base and at J to 7 bases, leaving 5 bases not matched to a gene. The CDR3 covers 14 residues. The CDR3 DNA reads TGTGCCAGCAGCTTAGAGCAGGGGGCCGGTGGCTACACCTTC. Its protein is CASSLEQGAGGYTF.

This chain connects TRBV19 to TRBJ1-4; D uncertain. The V end was cut by 7 bases, the J end by 10 bases, with 13 bases between. CDR1 and CDR2 (germline): LNHDA, SQIVND (reference sequence). The CDR3 extends over 12 amino acids. The CDR3: CASNGSAGKLFF. CDR3 DNA sequence: TGTGCCAGTAACGGCTCAGCAGGAAAACTGTTTTTT.